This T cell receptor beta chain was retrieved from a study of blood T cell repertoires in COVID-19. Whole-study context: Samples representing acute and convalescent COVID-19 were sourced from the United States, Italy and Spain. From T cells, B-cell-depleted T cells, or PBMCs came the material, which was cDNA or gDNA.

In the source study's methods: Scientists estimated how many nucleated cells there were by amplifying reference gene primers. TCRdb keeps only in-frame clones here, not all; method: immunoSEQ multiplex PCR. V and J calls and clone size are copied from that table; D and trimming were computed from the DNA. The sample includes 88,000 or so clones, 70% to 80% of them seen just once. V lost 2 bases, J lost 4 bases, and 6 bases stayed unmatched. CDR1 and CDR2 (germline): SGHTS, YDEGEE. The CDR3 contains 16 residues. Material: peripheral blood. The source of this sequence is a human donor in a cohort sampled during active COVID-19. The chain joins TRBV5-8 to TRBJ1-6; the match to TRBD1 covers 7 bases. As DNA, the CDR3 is TGTGCCAGCAGCTTAACAGGGGCAGGATATAATTCACCCCTCCACTTT. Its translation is CASSLTGAGYNSPLHF.